These T cell receptor beta chains were read from a single sample in a study of shared clonotypes between healthy human individuals. The repertoire was sequenced with immunoSEQ multiplex PCR; TCRdb's copy has only in-frame clones and lacks some. The top ten clones hold roughly 0.13% of a sample with a few million clones, more than 80% of them seen once. Sequencing was done on a sample of naive CD4+ T cells sorted from blood. All receptors come from a man aged 18 to 30 in good health. The CDR3 runs from the conserved cysteine through the conserved F or W. Fields, in order: D gene, clone size, V gene, J gene, CDR3 DNA, CDR3 protein. The D gene is left open where the match is weak. The size entry is marked missing in some rows and otherwise reads once, few, many or a size class.

TRBD2	-	TRBV4-1	TRBJ2-1	TGCGCCAGCAGCCTTGGGCTCCCTCTAACTAGCGGGGGCTACAATGAGCAGTTCTTC	CASSLGLPLTSGGYNEQFF
-	-	TRBV19	TRBJ1-5	TGTGCCAGTTCCCCGGGGGGGGGAGTCATTCGGCCCCAGCATTTT	CASSPGGGVIRPQHF
-	-	TRBV6-5	TRBJ1-2	TGTGCCAGCAGGCCGAGGCACTATGGCTACACCTTC	CASRPRHYGYTF
TRBD2	-	TRBV5-1	TRBJ2-1	TGCGCCAGCAGCACCTCTAGCGGGAGGGCCCGACGTGAGCAGTTCTTC	CASSTSSGRARREQFF
TRBD2	-	TRBV7-3	TRBJ2-3	TGTGCCAGCAGCCGAACCCCGGCGGGGGGGCGGTCAGATACGCAGTATTTT	CASSRTPAGGRSDTQYF
-	-	TRBV10-3	TRBJ1-2	TGTGCCACTAAGACAGCCCTACCGTCCACCTATGGCTACACCTTC	CATKTALPSTYGYTF
-	-	TRBV6-6	TRBJ1-1	TGTGCCAGCAGCGGGGGGACTGAAGCTTTCTTT	CASSGGTEAFF
TRBD2	-	TRBV6-5	TRBJ2-1	TGTGCCAGCAGTTACTGGCGGGGGGGCAACTACAATGAGCAGTTCTTC	CASSYWRGGNYNEQFF
-	-	TRBV27	TRBJ2-7	TGTGCCAGCAGTTTATCGTGGACAGCGTCCTCCTACGAGCAGTACTTC	CASSLSWTASSYEQYF
TRBD1	-	TRBV5-6	TRBJ1-2	TGTGCCAGCAGCTTGGACCCAGGGGGCGGGTATGGCTACACCTTC	CASSLDPGGGYGYTF
TRBD1	-	TRBV7-3	TRBJ1-1	TGTGCCAGCAGCTTAATAGGGGGCAAACCGAACACTGAAGCTTTCTTT	CASSLIGGKPNTEAFF
-	-	TRBV6-5	TRBJ1-2	TGTGCCAGCAGATATAAGGCAAGGGGCGACTATGGCTACACCTTC	CASRYKARGDYGYTF
-	-	TRBV30	TRBJ1-2	TGTGCCTGGAGTGGATCCCAGGGCAGCTATGGCTACACCTTC	CAWSGSQGSYGYTF
-	-	TRBV30	TRBJ1-3	TGTGCCTGGAGCCAAACCCCGGACTCTGGAAACACCATATATTTT	CAWSQTPDSGNTIYF
-	-	TRBV7-6	TRBJ2-2	TGTGCCAGCAGCTTAGTGGGCGGAACCGGGGAGCTGTTTTTT	CASSLVGGTGELFF
TRBD1	-	TRBV10-2	TRBJ2-6	TGCGCCAGCAGTGGAACATCTCCCGATCTCGGGACAGGTAACTCTGGGGCCAACGTCCTGACTTTC	CASSGTSPDLGTGNSGANVLTF
-	-	TRBV5-1	TRBJ2-3	TGCGCCAGCAGCTTGGAGGGGGGGCGTGGCCCAGATACGCAGTATTTT	CASSLEGGRGPDTQYF
-	-	TRBV5-5	TRBJ2-4	TGTGCCAGCAGCGAAGGGACTCCGCGGGGCAAAAACATTCAGTACTTC	CASSEGTPRGKNIQYF
TRBD1	-	TRBV5-1	TRBJ1-1	TGCGCCAGCAGTCGACAGGGGAGCGGGGGTCACACTGAAGCTTTCTTT	CASSRQGSGGHTEAFF
-	-	TRBV20-1	TRBJ2-5	TGCAGTGTAAAGGTAGAGACCCAGTACTTC	CSVKVETQYF
-	-	TRBV6-1	TRBJ1-6	TGTGCCAGCAGTGATGAGGGGTATAATTCACCCCTCCACTTT	CASSDEGYNSPLHF
-	-	TRBV5-1	TRBJ2-3	TGCGCCAGCAGCTTGGGGGAATTGAGTGGAGATACGCAGTATTTT	CASSLGELSGDTQYF
-	-	TRBV4-1	TRBJ2-3	TGCGCCAGCAGCCAAATGGGATTACCAAGAGATACGCAGTATTTT	CASSQMGLPRDTQYF
-	few	TRBV11-3	TRBJ2-2	TGTGCCAGCAGCCTGAGGCCGAACACCGGGGAGCTGTTTTTT	CASSLRPNTGELFF
-	-	TRBV7-2	TRBJ1-1	TGTGCCAGCAGCCAGGGGTCCAGGAACACTGAAGCTTTCTTT	CASSQGSRNTEAFF
TRBD2	-	TRBV6-5	TRBJ2-2	TGTGCCAGCAGTTACTCAGGGACTAGCGTTCCCGGGGAGCTGTTTTTT	CASSYSGTSVPGELFF
-	-	TRBV6-7	TRBJ2-7	TGTGCCAGCAGTTACCGCGGGGAGCGGTCCTACGAGCAGTACTTC	CASSYRGERSYEQYF
-	-	TRBV18	TRBJ2-2	TGTGCCAGCTCGAGGAGTGGCACCGGGGAGCTGTTTTTT	CASSRSGTGELFF
-	-	TRBV2	TRBJ1-1	TGTGCCAGCAGTGAAGCCCGGGCGGTGAGTGCTTTCTTT	CASSEARAVSAFF
TRBD1	-	TRBV28	TRBJ1-1	TGTGCCAGCAGTGCGACTCCGGGACAGGGGGCTTTCTTT	CASSATPGQGAFF
-	-	TRBV7-2	TRBJ2-1	TGTGCCAGCAGCTTAGGTTCGGACCGGTATGAGCAGTTCTTC	CASSLGSDRYEQFF
TRBD2	once	TRBV6-1	TRBJ2-1	TGTGCCAGCAGTGAACTACTAGCGGATGCCTACAATGAGCAGTTCTTC	CASSELLADAYNEQFF
TRBD1	-	TRBV5-1	TRBJ2-2	TGCGCCAGCAGCTTGGGGACAGGATCGAACACCGGGGAGCTGTTTTTT	CASSLGTGSNTGELFF
-	few	TRBV12-5	TRBJ2-6	TGTGCTAGTGGTTTGGTAGGAAGGGATACGTACTCTGGGGCCAACGTCCTGACTTTC	CASGLVGRDTYSGANVLTF
TRBD2	-	TRBV18	TRBJ2-7	TGTGCCAGCTCTGGGACTAGCCAGTATCGCTACGAGCAGTACTTC	CASSGTSQYRYEQYF
TRBD1	-	TRBV29-1	TRBJ1-5	TGCAGCGTCCAAATTGGGACAGTGGTTCGGTCCCAGCATTTT	CSVQIGTVVRSQHF
-	once	TRBV4-1	TRBJ2-7	TGCGCCAGCAGCCAGGGCGGGCGGGACGCCTACGAGCAGTACTTC	CASSQGGRDAYEQYF
-	-	TRBV7-9	TRBJ2-7	TGTGCCAGCAGCTTAGGTGCCAACGAGCAGTACTTC	CASSLGANEQYF
TRBD2	-	TRBV5-1	TRBJ2-2	TGCGCCAGCAGCTTGCGGACTAGCGATTCCGGGGAGCTGTTTTTT	CASSLRTSDSGELFF
TRBD1	-	TRBV11-2	TRBJ1-2	TGTGCCAGCAGCCGGGGACAGGGGGCGGAAGGCTACACCTTC	CASSRGQGAEGYTF
TRBD2	-	TRBV10-2	TRBJ2-7	TGCGCCAGCAGCCCCGGGGTAGCGGGAGGCTCCTACGAGCAGTACTTC	CASSPGVAGGSYEQYF
-	-	TRBV5-4	TRBJ2-3	TGTGCCAGCAGCCTCCCTGGCACAGATACGCAGTATTTT	CASSLPGTDTQYF
TRBD1	-	TRBV27	TRBJ2-7	TGTGCCAGCAGTGGAGGACAGGGGGTCTCCTCCTACGAGCAGTACTTC	CASSGGQGVSSYEQYF
-	-	TRBV11-2	TRBJ2-1	TGTGCCAGCAGCTTAGAGCTAAGCTCCTACAATGAGCAGTTCTTC	CASSLELSSYNEQFF
-	-	TRBV6-1	TRBJ1-5	TGTGCCAGCAGCGTTCGTGGTCAGCCCCAGCATTTT	CASSVRGQPQHF
-	-	TRBV27	TRBJ2-1	TGTGCCAGCAGATGGGGAGGCTACAATGAGCAGTTCTTC	CASRWGGYNEQFF
TRBD1	few	TRBV30	TRBJ1-5	TGTGCCTGGAATCAGGGGGATCAGCCCCAGCATTTT	CAWNQGDQPQHF
-	-	TRBV30	TRBJ2-1	TGTGCCTGGAGTGTCGGGCGGGTCTCCTACAATGAGCAGTTCTTC	CAWSVGRVSYNEQFF
TRBD1	-	TRBV6-5	TRBJ2-1	TGTGCCAGCAGTTACTGGGGGACAGGGGACAATGAGCAGTTCTTC	CASSYWGTGDNEQFF
-	-	TRBV5-6	TRBJ2-1	TGTGCCAGCAGCGTCGGGACACAAAGTTACAATGAGCAGTTCTTC	CASSVGTQSYNEQFF
-	-	TRBV5-6	TRBJ1-6	TGTGCCACAACGGCCGTGGGTTCACCCCTCCACTTT	CATTAVGSPLHF
-	-	TRBV5-5	TRBJ1-3	TGTGCCAGCAGCTTGCCCTCTGGAAACACCATATATTTT	CASSLPSGNTIYF